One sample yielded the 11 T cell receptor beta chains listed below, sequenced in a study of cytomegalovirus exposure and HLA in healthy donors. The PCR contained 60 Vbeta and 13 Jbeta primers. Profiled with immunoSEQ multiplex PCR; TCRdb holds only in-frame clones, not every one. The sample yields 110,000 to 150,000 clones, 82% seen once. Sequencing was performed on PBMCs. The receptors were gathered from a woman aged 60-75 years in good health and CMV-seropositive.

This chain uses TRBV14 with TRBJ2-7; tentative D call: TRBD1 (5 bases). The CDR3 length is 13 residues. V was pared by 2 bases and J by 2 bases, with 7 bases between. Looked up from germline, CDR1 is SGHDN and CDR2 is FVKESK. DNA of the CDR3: TGTGCCAGCAGCCAATGGGGCCCCTACGAGCAGTACTTC. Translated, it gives CASSQWGPYEQYF.

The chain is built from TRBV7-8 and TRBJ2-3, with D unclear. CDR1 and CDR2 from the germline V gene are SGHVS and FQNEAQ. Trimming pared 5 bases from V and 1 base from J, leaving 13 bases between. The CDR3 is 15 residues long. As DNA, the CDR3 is TGTGCCAGCAGCCCAGAGCGTATCGGCACAGATACGCAGTATTTT. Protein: CASSPERIGTDTQYF.

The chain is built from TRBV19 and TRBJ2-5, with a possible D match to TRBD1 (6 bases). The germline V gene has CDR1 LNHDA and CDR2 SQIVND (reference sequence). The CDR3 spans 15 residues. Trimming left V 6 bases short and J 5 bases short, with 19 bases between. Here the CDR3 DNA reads TGTGCCAGTAGCAAACCGGGACAACTAAGGGAGACCCAGTACTTC. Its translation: CASSKPGQLRETQYF.

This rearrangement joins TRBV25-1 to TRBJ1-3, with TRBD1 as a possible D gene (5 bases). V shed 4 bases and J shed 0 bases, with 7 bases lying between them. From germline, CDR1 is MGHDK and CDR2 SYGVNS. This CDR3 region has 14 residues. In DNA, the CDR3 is TGTGCCAGCAGTGCTGACAGCTCTGGAAACACCATATATTTT. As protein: CASSADSSGNTIYF.

CDR3 in DNA: TGTGCCAGCAGCCCGGTCACAGGGAGCAATCAGCCCCAGCATTTT. It codes for CASSPVTGSNQPQHF. The J gene is TRBJ1-5, the V gene TRBV4-2, with D possibly matching TRBD1 (6 bases). The V gene lost 4 bases and the J gene lost 1 base, with 11 bases spanning the gap. Germline lookup yields CDR1 LGHNA and CDR2 YNFKEQ. The CDR3 spans 15 residues.

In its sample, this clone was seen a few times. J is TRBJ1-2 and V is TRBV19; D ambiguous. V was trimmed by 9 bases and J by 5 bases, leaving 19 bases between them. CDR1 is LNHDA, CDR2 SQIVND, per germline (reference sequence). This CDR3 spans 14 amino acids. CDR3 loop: CASPPNSFGYGYTF. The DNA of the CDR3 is TGTGCCAGCCCCCCTAACAGCTTTGGATATGGCTACACCTTC.

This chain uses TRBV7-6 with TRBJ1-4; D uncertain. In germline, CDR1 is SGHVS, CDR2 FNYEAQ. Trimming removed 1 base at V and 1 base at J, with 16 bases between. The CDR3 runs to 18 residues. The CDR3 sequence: CASSLVPSNGVTNEKLFF. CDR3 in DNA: TGTGCCAGCAGCTTAGTACCCTCAAACGGGGTAACTAATGAAAAACTGTTTTTT.

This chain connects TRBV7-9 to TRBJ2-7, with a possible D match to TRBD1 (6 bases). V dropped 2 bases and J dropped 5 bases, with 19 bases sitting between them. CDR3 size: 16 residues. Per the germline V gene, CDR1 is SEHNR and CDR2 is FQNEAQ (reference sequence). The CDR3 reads CASSLSSGHVPNEQYF. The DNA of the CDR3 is TGTGCCAGCAGCTTATCCTCGGGACACGTACCTAACGAGCAGTACTTC.

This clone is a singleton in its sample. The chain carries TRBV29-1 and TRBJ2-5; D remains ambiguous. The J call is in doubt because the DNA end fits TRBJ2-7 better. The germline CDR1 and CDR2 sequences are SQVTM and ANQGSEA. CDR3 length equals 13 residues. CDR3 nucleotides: TGCAGCGTGGAACGAGAAGCAGGCTACGAGCAGTACTTC. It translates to CSVEREAGYEQYF.

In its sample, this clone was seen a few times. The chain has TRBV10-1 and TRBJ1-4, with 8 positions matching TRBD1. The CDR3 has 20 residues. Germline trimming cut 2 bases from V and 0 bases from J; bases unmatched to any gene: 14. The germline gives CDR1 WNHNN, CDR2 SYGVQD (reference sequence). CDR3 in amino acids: CASSESGQGQVQATNEKLFF. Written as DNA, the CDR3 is TGCGCCAGCAGTGAGAGCGGACAGGGTCAAGTACAGGCAACTAATGAAAAACTGTTTTTT.

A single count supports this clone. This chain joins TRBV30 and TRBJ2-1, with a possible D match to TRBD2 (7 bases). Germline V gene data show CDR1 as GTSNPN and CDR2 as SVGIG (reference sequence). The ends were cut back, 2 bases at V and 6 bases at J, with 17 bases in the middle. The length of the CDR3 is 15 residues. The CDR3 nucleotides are TGTGCCTGGAGTTTTAAGGGAGGGGGGTCCAATGAGCAGTTCTTC. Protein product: CAWSFKGGGSNEQFF. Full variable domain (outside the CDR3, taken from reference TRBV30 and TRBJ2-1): SQTIHQWPATLVQPVGSPLSLECTVEGTSNPNLYWYRQAAGRGLQLLFYSVGIGQISSEVPQNLSASRPQDRQFILSSKKLLLSDSGFYLCAWSFKGGGSNEQFFGPGTRLTVL.